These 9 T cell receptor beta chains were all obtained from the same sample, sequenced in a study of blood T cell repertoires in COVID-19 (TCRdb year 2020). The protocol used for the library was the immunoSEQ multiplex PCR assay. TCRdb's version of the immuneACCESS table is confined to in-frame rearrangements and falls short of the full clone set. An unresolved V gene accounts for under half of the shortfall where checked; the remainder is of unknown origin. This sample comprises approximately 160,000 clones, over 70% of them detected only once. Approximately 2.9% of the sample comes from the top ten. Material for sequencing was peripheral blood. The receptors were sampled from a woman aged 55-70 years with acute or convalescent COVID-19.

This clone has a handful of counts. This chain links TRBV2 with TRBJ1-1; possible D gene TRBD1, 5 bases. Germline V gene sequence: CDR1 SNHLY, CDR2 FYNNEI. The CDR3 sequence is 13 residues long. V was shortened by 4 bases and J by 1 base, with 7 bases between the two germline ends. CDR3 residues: CASSGQPNTEAFF. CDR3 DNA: TGTGCCAGCAGTGGACAGCCGAACACTGAAGCTTTCTTT.

CDR3 sequence (DNA): TGTGCCAGCAGCCGGAGGAGAGAGAATTCACCCCTCCACTTT. Amino acids: CASSRRRENSPLHF. V usage is TRBV11-2 and J usage is TRBJ1-6; the D is unclear. This CDR3 is 14 amino acids long. Trimming cost V 5 bases and J 7 bases, with 12 bases left between them. Germline loops: CDR1 SGHAT, CDR2 FQNNGV.

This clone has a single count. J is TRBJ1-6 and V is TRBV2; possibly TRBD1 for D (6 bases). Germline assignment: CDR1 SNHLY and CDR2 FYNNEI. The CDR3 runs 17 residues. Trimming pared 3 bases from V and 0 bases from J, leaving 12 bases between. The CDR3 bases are TGTGCCAGCAGTGAGGCTCAGGGGAGCTCCTATAATTCACCCCTCCACTTT. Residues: CASSEAQGSSYNSPLHF.

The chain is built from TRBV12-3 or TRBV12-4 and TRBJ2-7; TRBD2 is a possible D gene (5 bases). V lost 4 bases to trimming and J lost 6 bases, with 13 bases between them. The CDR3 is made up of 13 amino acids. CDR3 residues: CASSSPSSGEQYF. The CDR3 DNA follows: TGTGCCAGCAGTTCCCCCTCAAGCGGCGAGCAGTACTTC.

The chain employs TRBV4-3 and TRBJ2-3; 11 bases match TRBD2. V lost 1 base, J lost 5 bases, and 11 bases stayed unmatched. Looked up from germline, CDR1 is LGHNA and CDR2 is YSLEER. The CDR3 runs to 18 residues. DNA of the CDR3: TGCGCCAGCAGCCAAGGCGTAGTAGCGGGGGGGCCGGGAGATACGCAGTATTTT. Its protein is CASSQGVVAGGPGDTQYF.

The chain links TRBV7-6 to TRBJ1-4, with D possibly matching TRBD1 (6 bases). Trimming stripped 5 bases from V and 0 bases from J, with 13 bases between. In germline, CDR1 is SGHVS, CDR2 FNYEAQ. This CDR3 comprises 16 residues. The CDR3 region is CASSPGTLTTNEKLFF. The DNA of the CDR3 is TGTGCCAGCAGCCCCGGGACACTTACAACTAATGAAAAACTGTTTTTT.

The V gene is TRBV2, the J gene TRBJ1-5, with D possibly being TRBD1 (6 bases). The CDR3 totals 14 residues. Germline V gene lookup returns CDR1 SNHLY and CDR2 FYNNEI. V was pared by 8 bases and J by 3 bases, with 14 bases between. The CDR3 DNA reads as TGTGCCAGCCGAGGGGGGGAGCACAATCAGCCCCAGCATTTT. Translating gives CASRGGEHNQPQHF.

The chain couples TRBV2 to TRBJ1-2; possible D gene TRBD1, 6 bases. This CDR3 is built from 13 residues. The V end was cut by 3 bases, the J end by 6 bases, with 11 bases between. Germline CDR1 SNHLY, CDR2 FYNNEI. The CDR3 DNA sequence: TGTGCCAGCAGTGATGGCCCAGGGGATGGCTACACCTTC. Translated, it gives CASSDGPGDGYTF.

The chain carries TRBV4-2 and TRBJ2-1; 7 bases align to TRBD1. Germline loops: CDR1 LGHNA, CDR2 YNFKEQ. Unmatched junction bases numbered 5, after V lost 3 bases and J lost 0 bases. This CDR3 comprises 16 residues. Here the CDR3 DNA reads TGTGCCAGCAGCCAGCACAGGGGAAGCTCCTACAATGAGCAGTTCTTC. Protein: CASSQHRGSSYNEQFF.